Following are 2 T cell receptor beta chains from one sample sequenced in a study of T cell responses to AZD1222 COVID-19 vaccine. Some clones are missing from TCRdb's copy, which holds only in-frame ones; the method was immunoSEQ multiplex PCR. The data show about 84,000 clones, with 80% to 90% seen just once and 9% to 14% held by the top ten. Sample: peripheral blood, taken 28 days after the second AZD1222 dose. These receptors came from an adult who received the AZD1222 COVID-19 vaccine.

The gene calls are TRBV12-3 or TRBV12-4 and TRBJ2-3, with D unclear. V was clipped by 7 bases and J by 1 base, with 6 bases between them. The CDR3 extends over 12 amino acids. CDR3 DNA sequence: TGTGCCAGCAAAATGGGCACAGATACGCAGTATTTT. Protein product: CASKMGTDTQYF.

The genes are TRBV28 and TRBJ1-5; TRBD1 matches 10 bases. The V segment lost 6 bases and the J segment 2 bases; nucleotides outside the gene matches: 4. This CDR3 contains 15 residues. Germline V CDR1 and CDR2: MDHEN, SYDVKM. The CDR3 sequence: CASSTGTGGNQPQHF. The CDR3 nucleotides read TGTGCCAGCAGCACAGGGACAGGGGGCAATCAGCCCCAGCATTTT. The whole variable domain, filled in from reference TRBV28 and TRBJ1-5, reads DVKVTQSSRYLVKRTGEKVFLECVQDMDHENMFWYRQDPGLGLRLIYFSYDVKMKEKGDIPEGYSVSREKKERFSLILESASTNQTSMYLCASSTGTGGNQPQHFGDGTRLSIL.